This T cell receptor (beta chain) comes out of a study of control samples from healthy donors and cancer patients. The CDR3 is 14 amino acids. Sequencing was performed with immunoSEQ multiplex PCR; in TCRdb, only in-frame clones are kept and a portion is missing. The sample has tens of thousands of clones, under 90% seen once; the top ten hold 25% to 35%. Material: blood. The chain employs TRBV21-1 and TRBJ2-3. TRBV21-1 is an annotated pseudogene. The clonotype comes from a man aged 50-60 years in good health. CDR3 coding DNA: TGTGCCAGCAGCCAGGGAAGCGGAAGGGATACGCAGTATTTT. As protein: CASSQGSGRDTQYF.